This TCR beta chain was sequenced during a study of shared clonotypes between healthy human individuals. In the study overall: Donors consisted of a couple of women and a few men between 18 and 49. Findings and limits, study-wide: An anticipated effect of sequencing depth on clonotype sharing among donors was recognized. The sampled material consisted only of blood, and tissue repertoires are likely to differ.

At the deep level, the assay was run. TCRdb's table, derived via immunoSEQ multiplex PCR, lists solely in-frame clones and lacks some. Among millions of clones listed, about 94% were seen once. About this clone itself: Its antigen is undetermined.

The CDR3 is made up of 14 amino acids. Per germline, CDR1 SQVTM and CDR2 ANQGSEA. Trimming at V came to 4 bases and at J to 7 bases, leaving 7 bases not matched to a gene. Naive CD8 cells were CD45RO-negative, positively selected for CCR7, excluding terminally differentiated effector memory CD45RA+ cells. The sequence derives from a man aged 18 to 35 in good health. The chain uses TRBV29-1 and TRBJ2-1; 10 nucleotides match TRBD2. Specimen: naive CD8+ T cells sorted from blood. The CDR3 bases are TGCAGCGTTGTCGCAGCGGGAGGGGTGAATGAGCAGTTCTTC. Its translation: CSVVAAGGVNEQFF.